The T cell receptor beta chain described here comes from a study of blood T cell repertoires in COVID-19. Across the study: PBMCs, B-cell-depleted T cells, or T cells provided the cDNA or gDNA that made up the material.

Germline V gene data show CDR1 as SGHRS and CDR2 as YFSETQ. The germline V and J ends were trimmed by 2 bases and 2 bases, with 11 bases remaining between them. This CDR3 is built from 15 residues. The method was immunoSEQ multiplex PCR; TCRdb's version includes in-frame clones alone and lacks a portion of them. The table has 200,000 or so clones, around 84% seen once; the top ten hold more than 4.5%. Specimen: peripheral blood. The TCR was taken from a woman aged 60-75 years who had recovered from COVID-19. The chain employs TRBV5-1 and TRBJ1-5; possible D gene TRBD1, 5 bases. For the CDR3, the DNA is TGCGCCAGCAGCTTACAGGACCCCCGCAATCAGCCCCAGCATTTT. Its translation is CASSLQDPRNQPQHF. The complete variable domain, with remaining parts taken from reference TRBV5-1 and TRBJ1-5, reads KAGVTQTPRYLIKTRGQQVTLSCSPISGHRSVSWYQQTPGQGLQFLFEYFSETQRNKGNFPGRFSGRQFSNSRSEMNVSTLELGDSALYLCASSLQDPRNQPQHFGDGTRLSIL.